This entry features one T cell receptor beta chain sequence. Its antigen is not identified. This CDR3 is built from 15 residues. Between the trimmed V and J ends, which lost 4 bases and 6 bases, there was a span of 17 bases. This record comes from a study of CD8 T cells in ankylosing spondylitis. Quantitative 5'-RACE with molecular barcodes was used to make the TCR beta libraries. MiXCR was run by TCRdb on the 5' RACE reads, yielding one entry per CDR3 protein. The data contain more than 600,000 distinct CDR3 sequences, 15% to 20% of them singletons. Study results and caveats: In ankylosing spondylitis blood, a motif of eight highly homologous TCR beta variants appeared characteristic. Reportedly, matched ankylosing spondylitis synovial fluid was significantly enriched for disease-linked clones.

The V gene is TRBV12-3 or TRBV12-4, the J gene TRBJ2-3, with a weak D call TRBD1 (6 bases). The sequence derives from a male donor with ankylosing spondylitis. Sequenced: blood, either unsorted or a sorted T cell fraction (not recorded which). CDR3 sequence reads: CASSSQTRGWDTQYF. DNA for the CDR3: TGTGCCAGCAGTTCCCAAACTAGGGGGTGGGATACGCAGTATTTT.